This T cell receptor (beta chain) was recorded in a study of identical twins. This clonotype was seen repeatedly, ten times or more. CDR3 length: 13 amino acids. V lost 7 bases, J lost 0 bases, and 13 bases lay in between. Per germline, CDR1 SQVTM and CDR2 ANQGSEA. Each CDR3 protein is one row after TCRdb ran MiXCR on the 5' RACE reads. Of about 460,000 distinct CDR3 sequences in the sample, more than 13% were seen once. The same sample was also studied in work on yellow fever vaccine responses in identical twins.

This TCR came from a young woman in good health. This sequence joins TRBV29-1 and TRBJ2-7, with D perhaps matching TRBD1 (7 bases). Sequences were obtained from CD4+ T cells sorted from blood. This CDR3 is CSGRQGGSYEQYF. In DNA form, the CDR3 reads TGCAGCGGCCGACAGGGAGGCTCCTACGAGCAGTACTTC.